A single sample gave rise to the 17 T cell receptor beta chains below, sequenced in a study of blood T cell repertoires in COVID-19. Data came from immunoSEQ multiplex PCR; TCRdb stores just in-frame clones and leaves some out. The sample lists some 70,000 clones; 79% were seen once. Sequencing input: peripheral blood. These receptors were obtained from a woman between 45 and 60 years old with acute or convalescent COVID-19.

This chain connects TRBV11-2 to TRBJ2-1; 7 nucleotides align to TRBD2. V dropped 5 bases and J dropped 4; count of bases not matched to a gene: 5. The CDR3 length is 14 residues. Germline CDR1 and CDR2: SGHAT and FQNNGV. The CDR3 spells CASSPRGEYNEQFF. The CDR3 bases are TGTGCCAGCAGCCCTCGGGGGGAATACAATGAGCAGTTCTTC. Combining the CDR3 with reference TRBV11-2 and TRBJ2-1 gives the whole variable domain EAGVAQSPRYKIIEKRQSVAFWCNPISGHATLYWYQQILGQGPKLLIQFQNNGVVDDSQLPKDRFSAERLKGVDSTLKIQPAKLEDSAVYLCASSPRGEYNEQFFGPGTRLTVL.

V is TRBV27 and J is TRBJ1-5, with D perhaps TRBD1 (5 bases). The CDR3 sequence is 14 residues long. The V and J ends lost 5 bases and 0 bases respectively, with 8 bases between them. Per germline, CDR1 MNHEY and CDR2 SMNVEV (reference sequence). DNA of the CDR3: TGTGCCAGCAGTCGGGGGACTAGCAATCAGCCCCAGCATTTT. This codes for CASSRGTSNQPQHF.

The V call is TRBV7-8, the J call TRBJ1-1, with 8 bases matching TRBD1. The CDR3 runs to 16 residues. J lost 0 bases, V lost 5 bases, and 8 bases had no gene match. CDR1 and CDR2 (germline): SGHVS, FQNEAQ. CDR3 coding DNA: TGTGCCAGCAGCCGGACAGGGATTTTAATGAACACTGAAGCTTTCTTT. Encoded protein: CASSRTGILMNTEAFF.

V usage is TRBV18 and J usage is TRBJ2-1; a weak D match, TRBD1 (6 bases). Trimming stripped 3 bases from V and 4 bases from J, with 13 bases between. The CDR3 spans 15 residues. Germline V gene sequence: CDR1 KGHSH, CDR2 LQKENI. In nucleotides, the CDR3 is TGTGCCAGCTCACCTGACAGGTTGGGGTACAATGAGCAGTTCTTC. Residues: CASSPDRLGYNEQFF.

The CDR3 reads CASSPTALGGEQFF. DNA for the CDR3: TGTGCCAGCAGCCCCACGGCTCTAGGGGGTGAGCAGTTCTTC. The chain carries TRBV7-7 and TRBJ2-1; D is perhaps TRBD1 (6 bases). Deletions cut 5 bases from V and 9 bases from J, with 17 bases between. The CDR3 extends over 14 amino acids. CDR1 is SSHAT and CDR2 is FNYEAQ in the germline V gene (reference sequence).

The chain carries TRBV3-1 (or the pseudogene TRBV3-2) and TRBJ2-1; tentative D call: TRBD2 (6 bases). The CDR3 is made up of 12 amino acids. Germline CDR1 is LGHDT and CDR2 is YNNKEL (reference sequence). Trimming left V 6 bases short and J 10 bases short, with 13 bases between. The CDR3 bases are TGTGCCAGCAGTCGACTAGGGGACGAGCAGTTCTTC. The encoded protein is CASSRLGDEQFF.

The chain is built from TRBV5-5 and TRBJ1-1; the D is unclear. The CDR3 is made up of 15 amino acids. CDR1 and CDR2 (germline): SGHKS, YYEKEE (reference sequence). Trimming cost V 0 bases and J 1 base, with 10 bases left between them. The CDR3 DNA is TGTGCCAGCAGCTTGGCAGTCGGAGGGAACACTGAAGCTTTCTTT. Protein product: CASSLAVGGNTEAFF. The variable domain in full, with the rest retrieved from reference TRBV5-5 and TRBJ1-1, is DAGVTQSPTHLIKTRGQQVTLRCSPISGHKSVSWYQQVLGQGPQFIFQYYEKEERGRGNFPDRFSARQFPNYSSELNVNALLLGDSALYLCASSLAVGGNTEAFFGQGTRLTVV.

V and J are TRBV7-2 and TRBJ2-1, with D uncertain. The CDR3 extends over 11 amino acids. V lost 6 bases to trimming and J lost 6 bases, with 6 bases between them. Germline values: CDR1 SGHTA, CDR2 FQGNSA. In nucleotides, the CDR3 is TGTGCCAGCAGTGTCTTCAATGAGCAGTTCTTC. This translates into CASSVFNEQFF.

The chain uses TRBV9 and TRBJ2-2, with TRBD1 identical over 12 bases. Germline V lookup: CDR1 SGDLS, CDR2 YYNGEE. The CDR3 runs to 20 residues. V shed 4 bases and J 1 base; nucleotides not matched to a gene: 14. CDR3 DNA: TGTGCCAGCAGCATCCACCCGGGACAGGGGGCGCTTGGGAACACCGGGGAGCTGTTTTTT. It is translated as CASSIHPGQGALGNTGELFF.

The rearrangement uses TRBV7-6 and TRBJ1-1; no clear D gene. Per germline, CDR1 SGHVS and CDR2 FNYEAQ. V gave up 1 base and J gave up 1 base, with 7 bases separating them. This CDR3 region has 14 residues. The CDR3 coding sequence is TGTGCCAGCAGCTTAGTGAGGGAGAACACTGAAGCTTTCTTT. Translation: CASSLVRENTEAFF.

This clone was seen a single time. This sequence joins TRBV28 and TRBJ1-1; TRBD1 agrees at 9 bases. The ends lost 5 bases at V and 1 base at J; junction bases unmatched: 11. The CDR3 covers 17 residues. The germline gives CDR1 MDHEN, CDR2 SYDVKM. The CDR3 DNA follows: TGTGCCAGCAGTGCCGGACAGGGGCGCGCTCAGAACACTGAAGCTTTCTTT. Amino acids: CASSAGQGRAQNTEAFF.

The V call is TRBV7-9, the J call TRBJ1-1; 8 positions agree with TRBD1. Germline loops: CDR1 SEHNR, CDR2 FQNEAQ (reference sequence). This CDR3 contains 15 residues. J was trimmed by 2 bases and V by 5 bases; bases with no gene match: 7. Here the CDR3 DNA reads TGTGCCAGCAGCCCCCAGGACAGGGCCAACACTGAAGCTTTCTTT. Translation gives CASSPQDRANTEAFF.

This clone was detected ten times or more. The CDR3: CASRGQGSYGYTF. The DNA for the CDR3 is TGTGCCAGTCGTGGACAGGGTAGCTATGGCTACACCTTC. The V gene is TRBV19, the J gene TRBJ1-2, with TRBD1 matching 8 bases. The V gene's germline CDR1 is LNHDA and CDR2 SQIVND (reference sequence). The CDR3 consists of 13 residues. The V segment lost 8 bases and the J segment 4 bases; nucleotides outside the gene matches: 6.

This clone was detected only a few times. The chain carries TRBV7-2 and TRBJ2-7, with 10 bases fitting TRBD1. The CDR3 has 14 amino acids. V lost 5 bases to trimming and J lost 3 bases; unmatched junction nucleotides: 4. Germline CDR1 and CDR2: SGHTA and FQGNSA. The CDR3 nucleotides are TGTGCCAGCAGCATCCGGACAGGGGGCTACGAGCAGTACTTC. Translated: CASSIRTGGYEQYF. The full variable domain, completed using reference TRBV7-2 and TRBJ2-7, is GAGVSQSPSNKVTEKGKDVELRCDPISGHTALYWYRQSLGQGLEFLIYFQGNSAPDKSGLPSDRFSAERTGGSVSTLTIQRTQQEDSAVYLCASSIRTGGYEQYFGPGTRLTVT.

The V call is TRBV15, the J call TRBJ2-1; 9 bases are shared with TRBD2. CDR1 and CDR2 from the germline V gene are LNHNV and YYDKDF (reference sequence). The CDR3 length is 14 residues. With V trimmed by 5 bases and J by 9 bases, 8 bases remained unmatched. The CDR3 region has the DNA TGTGCCACCAGCCCGGGACTAGCATCGGGTGAGCAGTTCTTC. It encodes CATSPGLASGEQFF.

This sequence joins TRBV7-9 and TRBJ1-2; D is ambiguous. The germline V and J ends were trimmed by 5 bases and 8 bases, with 18 bases remaining between them. This CDR3 is 14 amino acids long. Germline lookup yields CDR1 SEHNR and CDR2 FQNEAQ (reference sequence). DNA for the CDR3: TGTGCCAGCAGCGCTCGGGGAGAGGTTGGAGGCTACACCTTC. This sequence encodes CASSARGEVGGYTF.

For this clone: One end of the junction does not line up with germline, which may come from a read error. The CDR3 here is CASSLTPRGNAEAFF. CDR3 coding DNA: TGTGCCAGCAGCTTGACACCCAGGGGGAACGCTGAAGCTTTCTTT. The chain couples TRBV5-6 to TRBJ1-1; 7 nucleotides agree with TRBD1. The CDR3 has 15 amino acids. CDR1 is SGHDT, CDR2 YYEEEE, per germline.